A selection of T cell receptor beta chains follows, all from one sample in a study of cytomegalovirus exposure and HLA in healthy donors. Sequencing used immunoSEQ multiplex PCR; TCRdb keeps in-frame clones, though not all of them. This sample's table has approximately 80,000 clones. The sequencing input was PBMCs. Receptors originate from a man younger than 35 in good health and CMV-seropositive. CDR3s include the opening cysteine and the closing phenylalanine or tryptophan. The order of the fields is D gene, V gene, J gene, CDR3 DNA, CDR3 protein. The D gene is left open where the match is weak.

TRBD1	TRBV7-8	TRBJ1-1	TGTGCCAGCAGCTCGGACAGGGGCACTGAAGCTTTCTTT	CASSSDRGTEAFF
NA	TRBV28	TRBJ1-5	TGTGCCAGCAGTCCATCGGCGGGATTTGGCAATCAGCCCCAGCATTTT	CASSPSAGFGNQPQHF
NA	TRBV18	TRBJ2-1	TGTGCCAGCTCTCTTAGCTCCTACAATGAGCAGTTCTTC	CASSLSSYNEQFF
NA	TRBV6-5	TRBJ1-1	TGTGCCATCCTAACGGGCACTGAAGCTTTCTTT	CAILTGTEAFF
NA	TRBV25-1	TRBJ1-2	TGTGCCAGCAGTGTAACCCTCGGGGGGGATTCTGGCTACACCTTC	CASSVTLGGDSGYTF
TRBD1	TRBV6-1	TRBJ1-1	TGTGCCAGCATTTTCGACAGGGACGGGACTGAAGCTTTCTTT	CASIFDRDGTEAFF
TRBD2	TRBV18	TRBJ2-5	TGTGCCAGCTCAAACCCGGGAACTAGCGGGAGGATATCTGAGACCCAGTACTTC	CASSNPGTSGRISETQYF
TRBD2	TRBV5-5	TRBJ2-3	TGTGCCAGCAGTTCCCGGTGGAAAGCGGGGGGACCTAGCACAGATACGCAGTATTTT	CASSSRWKAGGPSTDTQYF
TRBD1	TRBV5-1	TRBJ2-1	TGCGCCAGCAGCGGTAGAGGACAGGGCTACAATGAGCAGTTCTTC	CASSGRGQGYNEQFF
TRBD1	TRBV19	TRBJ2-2	TGTGCCAGTACCTTCTCAGGGACCAGGGGGACCGGGGAGCTGTTTTTT	CASTFSGTRGTGELFF
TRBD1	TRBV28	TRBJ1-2	TGTGCCAGCAGTACAGGGGAACCTGGCTACACCTTC	CASSTGEPGYTF
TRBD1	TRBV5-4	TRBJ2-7	TGTGCCAGCAGCTTGGCCGGGACAGGGGTCTACGAGCAGTACTTC	CASSLAGTGVYEQYF
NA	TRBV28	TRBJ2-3	TGTGCCAGCAGCAGTTTAGGAGGGGGCACAGATACGCAGTATTTT	CASSSLGGGTDTQYF
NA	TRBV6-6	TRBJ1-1	TGTGCCAGCAGCCAGGATTTCCCAGGTAACGCTGAAGCTTTCTTT	CASSQDFPGNAEAFF
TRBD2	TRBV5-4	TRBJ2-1	TGTGCCAGCAGCTCCCGAGGGCGAGCGGGAGACTCCTACAATGAGCAGTTCTTC	CASSSRGRAGDSYNEQFF
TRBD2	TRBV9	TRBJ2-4	TGTGCCAGCAGCGTAGGTGTAGCGGGGTTCAAAAACATTCAGTACTTC	CASSVGVAGFKNIQYF
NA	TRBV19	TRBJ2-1	TGTGCCAGTAGTATAGGCACGCGTTACAATGAGCAGTTCTTC	CASSIGTRYNEQFF
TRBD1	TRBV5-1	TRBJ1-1	TGCGCCAGCAGCTTGGACAGGGGGAACACTGAAGCTTTCTTT	CASSLDRGNTEAFF
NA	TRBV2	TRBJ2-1	TGTGCCAGCACGGTGGGCCAATACAATGAGCAGTTCTTC	CASTVGQYNEQFF
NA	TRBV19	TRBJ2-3	TGTGCCACCAAGCCGTATTGGTCTAGCACAGATACGCAGTATTTT	CATKPYWSSTDTQYF
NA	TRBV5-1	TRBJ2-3	TGCGCCAGCAGCTTGGTGCCAGCAGGGGGGACAGATACGCAGTATTTT	CASSLVPAGGTDTQYF
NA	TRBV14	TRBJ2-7	TGTGCCAGCAGCCAAGACCCGGGACTCTCCTACGAGCAGTACTTC	CASSQDPGLSYEQYF
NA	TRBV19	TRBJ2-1	TGTGCCAGTAGTATGGACAAAAACAATGAGCAGTTCTTC	CASSMDKNNEQFF
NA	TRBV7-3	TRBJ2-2	TGTGCCAGCAGTCCACGAAGGGACTTCCACACCGGGGAGCTGTTTTTT	CASSPRRDFHTGELFF
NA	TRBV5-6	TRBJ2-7	TGTGCCAGCAGCCCCGGGGGTCGGGTCGAGCAGTACTTC	CASSPGGRVEQYF
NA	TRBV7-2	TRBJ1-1	TGTGCCAGCAGCTCTATTGGGAGGGGCACAGAAGCTTTCTTT	CASSSIGRGTEAFF
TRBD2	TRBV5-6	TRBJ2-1	TGTGCCAGCAGCGTACGGGGGGATGAGCAGTTCTTC	CASSVRGDEQFF
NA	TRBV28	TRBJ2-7	TGTGCCAGCAGGGTAGTCTACGAGCAGTACTTC	CASRVVYEQYF
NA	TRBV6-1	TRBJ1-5	TGTGCCAGCAGTGAAGCGTTCGGGGAGCAGCATTTT	CASSEAFGEQHF
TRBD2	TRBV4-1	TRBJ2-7	TGCGCCAGCAGCCAAGTAATCCCGCTAGCGGGGGGGAGCTCCTACGAGCAGTACTTC	CASSQVIPLAGGSSYEQYF
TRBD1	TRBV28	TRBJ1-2	TGTGCCAGCAGTACACTGACAGGGGGCCTCTATGGCTACACCTTC	CASSTLTGGLYGYTF
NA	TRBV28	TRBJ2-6	TGTGCCAGCAGGACGCACAGTTCAGGTGGGGCCAACGTCCTGTCTTTC	CASRTHSSGGANVLSF
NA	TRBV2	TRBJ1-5	TGTGCCAGCAGTGATATCTCCAATCAGCCCCAGCATTTT	CASSDISNQPQHF
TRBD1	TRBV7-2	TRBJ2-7	TGTGCCAGCAGCGTGGACAGGGGGAGGTCCGAGCAGTACTTC	CASSVDRGRSEQYF
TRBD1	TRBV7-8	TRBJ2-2	TGTGCCAGCAGCGCCACAGGGGGCGGCGGCACCGGGGAGCTGTTTTTT	CASSATGGGGTGELFF
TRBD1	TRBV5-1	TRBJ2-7	TGCGCCAGCAGTCGTACCGGGACAGACTCCTACGAGCAGTACTTC	CASSRTGTDSYEQYF
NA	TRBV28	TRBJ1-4	TGTGCCAGCAGTCTCAACGGGGGGAAGGAGGAGGAAAAACTGTTTTTT	CASSLNGGKEEEKLFF
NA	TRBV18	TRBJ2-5	TGTGCCAGCTCACCAGAGGCGTTTGAAGAGACCCAGTACTTC	CASSPEAFEETQYF
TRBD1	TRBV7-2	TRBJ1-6	TGTGCCAGCAGCCCGGACAGGCGTTCACCCCTCCACTTT	CASSPDRRSPLHF
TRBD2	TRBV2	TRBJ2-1	TGTGCCATCACGCTGATGATCGCGGGAGAATCCAATGAGCAGTTCTTC	CAITLMIAGESNEQFF
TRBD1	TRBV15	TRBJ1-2	TGTGCCACCAGCAGAGGGACAGGGGATGATTCTAACTATGGCTACACCTTC	CATSRGTGDDSNYGYTF
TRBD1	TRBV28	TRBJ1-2	TGTGCCAGCAGTTACGCACAGGGGGCGCTGGGCTACACCTTC	CASSYAQGALGYTF
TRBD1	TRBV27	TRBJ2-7	TGTGCCAGCAGCCGCAAAGGACAGGGGGCTTACGAGCAGTACTTC	CASSRKGQGAYEQYF
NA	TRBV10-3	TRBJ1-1	TGTGCCATCAGTCCCACTGGGGCGCTTAACACTGAAGCTTTCTTT	CAISPTGALNTEAFF
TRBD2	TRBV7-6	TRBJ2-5	TGTGCCAGCAGCTACCCGGGGGGGGGCACAGAGACCCAGTACTTC	CASSYPGGGTETQYF
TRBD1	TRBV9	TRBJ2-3	TGTGCCAGCAGCGTAGTAGGAGGACAGGGCCCTTCGGATACGCAGTATTTT	CASSVVGGQGPSDTQYF
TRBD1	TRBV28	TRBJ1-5	TGTGCCAGCAGTTTGAGACAGGGCTTGAGGCAGCCCCAGCATTTT	CASSLRQGLRQPQHF
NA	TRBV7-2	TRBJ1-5	TGTGCCAGCAGCCCGCCCGGGACACCTAGCAATCAGCCCCAGCATTTT	CASSPPGTPSNQPQHF
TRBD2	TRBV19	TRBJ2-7	TGTGCCAGTAGTCTGACTAGCGGGATTTACGAGCAGTACTTC	CASSLTSGIYEQYF
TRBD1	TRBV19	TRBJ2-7	TGTGCCAGTAGTATCGGACAGGTTCACTACGAGCAGTACTTC	CASSIGQVHYEQYF
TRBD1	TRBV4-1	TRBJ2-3	TGCGCCAGCAGCCAGGGACAGCTAAGCACAGATACGCAGTATTTT	CASSQGQLSTDTQYF
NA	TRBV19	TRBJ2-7	TGTGCCAGTAGTATGGGGAGGACCCAGCAGTACTTC	CASSMGRTQQYF
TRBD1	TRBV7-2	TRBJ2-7	TGTGCCAGCAGCTTGGGACAGGCTAGCTCCTACGAGCAGTACTTC	CASSLGQASSYEQYF
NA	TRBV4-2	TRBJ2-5	TGTGCCAGCAGCCTTGGAGCGAGGGGAGCAGGGGTTATGGAGACCCAGTACTTC	CASSLGARGAGVMETQYF
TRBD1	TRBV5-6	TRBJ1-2	TGTGCCAGCAGCTCGGGACAGTACTATGGCTACACCTTC	CASSSGQYYGYTF
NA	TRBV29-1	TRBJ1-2	TGCAGCGTTGCACACAGAAACTATGGCTACACCTTC	CSVAHRNYGYTF
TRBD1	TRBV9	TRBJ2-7	TGTGCCAGCAGCTCCGCCAGGGGGTGGTACGAGCAGTACTTC	CASSSARGWYEQYF
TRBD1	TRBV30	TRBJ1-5	TGTGCCTGGAGTGAGGGGGCCCACAATCAGCCCCAGCATTTT	CAWSEGAHNQPQHF
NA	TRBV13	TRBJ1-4	TGTGCCAGCAGCTTACGGGGAACTAATGAAAAACTGTTTTTT	CASSLRGTNEKLFF
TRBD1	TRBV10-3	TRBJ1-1	TGTGCCATCAGTGAGGTCGGGACAGGGGTCGACGCTTTCTTT	CAISEVGTGVDAFF